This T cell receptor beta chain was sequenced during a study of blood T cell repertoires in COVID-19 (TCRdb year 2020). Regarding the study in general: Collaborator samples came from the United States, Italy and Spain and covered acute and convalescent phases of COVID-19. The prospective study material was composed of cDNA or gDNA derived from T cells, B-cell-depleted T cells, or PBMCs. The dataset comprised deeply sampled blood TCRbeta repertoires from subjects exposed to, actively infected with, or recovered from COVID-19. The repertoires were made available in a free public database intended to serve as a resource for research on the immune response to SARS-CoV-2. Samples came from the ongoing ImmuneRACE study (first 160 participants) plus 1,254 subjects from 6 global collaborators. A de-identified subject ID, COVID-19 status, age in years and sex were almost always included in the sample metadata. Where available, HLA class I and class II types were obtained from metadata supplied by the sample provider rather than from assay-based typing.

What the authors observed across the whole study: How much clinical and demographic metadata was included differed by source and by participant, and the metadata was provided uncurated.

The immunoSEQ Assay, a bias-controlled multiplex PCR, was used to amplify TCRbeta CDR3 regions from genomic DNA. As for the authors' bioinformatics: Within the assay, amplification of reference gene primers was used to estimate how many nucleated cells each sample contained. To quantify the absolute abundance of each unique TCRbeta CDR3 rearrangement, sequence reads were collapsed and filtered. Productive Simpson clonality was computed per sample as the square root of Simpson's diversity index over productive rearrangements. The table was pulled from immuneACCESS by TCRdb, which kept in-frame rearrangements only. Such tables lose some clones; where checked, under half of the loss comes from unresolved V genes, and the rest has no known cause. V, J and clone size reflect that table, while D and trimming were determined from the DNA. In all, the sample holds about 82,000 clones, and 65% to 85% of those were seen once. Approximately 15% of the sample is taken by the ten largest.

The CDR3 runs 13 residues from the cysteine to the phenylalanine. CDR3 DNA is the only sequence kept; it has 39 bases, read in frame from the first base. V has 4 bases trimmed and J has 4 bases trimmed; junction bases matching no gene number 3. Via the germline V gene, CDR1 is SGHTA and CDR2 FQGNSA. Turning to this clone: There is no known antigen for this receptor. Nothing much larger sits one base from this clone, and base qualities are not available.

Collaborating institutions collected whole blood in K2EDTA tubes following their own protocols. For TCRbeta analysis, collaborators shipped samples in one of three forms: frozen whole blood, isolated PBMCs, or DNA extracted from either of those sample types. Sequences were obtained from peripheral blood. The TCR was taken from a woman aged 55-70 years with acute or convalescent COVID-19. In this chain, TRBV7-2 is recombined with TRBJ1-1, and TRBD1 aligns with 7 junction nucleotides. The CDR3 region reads CASSSDRVTEAFF. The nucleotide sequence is TGTGCCAGCAGCTCCGACAGGGTCACTGAAGCTTTCTTT.